Shown below are 24 T cell receptor beta chains from a single sample sequenced in a study of cytomegalovirus exposure and HLA in healthy donors. The PCR used 60 Vbeta and 13 Jbeta primers. Measured with immunoSEQ multiplex PCR; TCRdb has only the in-frame clones, and not every one. The sample lists 130,000 or so clones, approximately 84% seen once, with 1.9% in the top ten. Input material: PBMCs. All receptors derive from a woman between 40 and 50 years old in good health and CMV-seronegative.

This rearrangement joins TRBV27 to TRBJ2-5, with D possibly matching TRBD1 (6 bases). The CDR3 contains 14 residues. V was clipped by 5 bases and J by 11 bases, with 21 bases between them. Germline V gene sequence: CDR1 MNHEY, CDR2 SMNVEV (reference sequence). The CDR3 spells CASSPNRALRRQYF. The DNA of the CDR3 is TGTGCCAGCAGTCCCAACAGGGCCCTAAGGCGTCAGTACTTC.

Only one count was recorded for this clone. The rearrangement joins TRBV14 to TRBJ1-5; D is possibly TRBD1 (5 bases). The germline V and J ends were trimmed by 3 bases and 3 bases, with 15 bases remaining between them. This CDR3 region has 16 residues. Germline V gene lookup returns CDR1 SGHDN and CDR2 FVKESK. The CDR3 loop is CASSHPTTGPNQPQHF. CDR3 DNA: TGTGCCAGCAGCCATCCGACAACAGGTCCCAATCAGCCCCAGCATTTT.

The chain recombines TRBV5-6 with TRBJ2-5; 7 nucleotides match TRBD2. The CDR3 length is 14 residues. CDR1 and CDR2 from the germline V gene are SGHDT and YYEEEE. The junction had 5 bases not matched to a gene; V was cut back by 4 bases and J by 2 bases. CDR3 nucleotides: TGTGCCAGCAGCCGGGGACTATTTCAAGAGACCCAGTACTTC. Protein sequence: CASSRGLFQETQYF.

V usage is TRBV2 and J usage is TRBJ1-1, with D tentatively TRBD1 (5 bases). The V end lost 7 bases, the J end lost 10 bases, and 19 bases lay between the germline ends. The CDR3 sequence is 13 residues long. Germline V gene sequence: CDR1 SNHLY, CDR2 FYNNEI. The CDR3 loop reads CASNIYQGSAAFF. The CDR3 DNA reads as TGTGCCAGCAATATTTACCAGGGTTCGGCAGCTTTCTTT.

V gene TRBV7-8 combines with J gene TRBJ2-7, with 7 nucleotides matching TRBD2. Losses at the gene ends were 7 bases for V and 1 base for J; bases not matched to a gene: 7. The CDR3 covers 14 residues. The germline V gene has CDR1 SGHVS and CDR2 FQNEAQ. The DNA of the CDR3 is TGTGCCAGCATCAAGAGGCGGGGGTCCTACGAGCAGTACTTC. This sequence encodes CASIKRRGSYEQYF.

The chain joins TRBV5-1 to TRBJ2-7; the match to TRBD2 covers 8 bases. The CDR3 consists of 17 residues. Per the germline V gene, CDR1 is SGHRS and CDR2 is YFSETQ. V trimming: 4 bases; J trimming: 0 bases; junction bases outside the gene matches: 12. The CDR3 region is CASSPTGRAGDSYEQYF. CDR3 nucleotide sequence: TGCGCCAGCAGCCCGACGGGCCGAGCGGGGGACTCCTACGAGCAGTACTTC.

V is TRBV28 and J is TRBJ2-5; D uncertain. Near its end, the DNA agrees better with TRBJ2-7, so the J call may be wrong. Germline V CDR1 and CDR2: MDHEN, SYDVKM. CDR3 length: 11 amino acids. The CDR3 DNA follows: TGTGCCAGCAGTTTGGTCTACGAGCAGTACTTC. This gives the protein CASSLVYEQYF.

This chain connects TRBV4-1 to TRBJ2-6; tentative D call: TRBD1 (6 bases). The ends were cut back, 2 bases at V and 0 bases at J, with 17 bases in the middle. Germline CDR1 reads MGHRA; CDR2 reads YSYEKL. CDR3 length equals 19 residues. In DNA form, the CDR3 reads TGCGCCAGCAGCCAAAGGAATGGTAAAGGGGGCTCTGGGGCCAACGTCCTGACTTTC. Translating it yields CASSQRNGKGGSGANVLTF.

The chain uses TRBV2 and TRBJ2-1; D is ambiguous. The CDR3 runs 13 residues. Trimming removed 2 bases at V and 8 bases at J, with 10 bases between. Germline V gene sequence: CDR1 SNHLY, CDR2 FYNNEI. CDR3: CASSENLTDEQFF. The CDR3 DNA sequence: TGTGCCAGCAGTGAAAATTTAACGGATGAGCAGTTCTTC. Full variable domain (missing parts from reference TRBV2 and TRBJ2-1): EPEVTQTPSHQVTQMGQEVILRCVPISNHLYFYWYRQILGQKVEFLVSFYNNEISEKSEIFDDQFSVERPDGSNFTLKIRSTKLEDSAMYFCASSENLTDEQFFGPGTRLTVL.

The chain is built from TRBV18 and TRBJ1-2, with a weak D call TRBD1 (5 bases). V lost 0 bases, J lost 5 bases, and 10 bases lay in between. This CDR3 comprises 14 residues. Germline V gene lookup returns CDR1 KGHSH and CDR2 LQKENI. CDR3 region: CASSPPHRNYGYTF. The CDR3 DNA sequence: TGTGCCAGCTCACCACCGCACAGGAATTATGGCTACACCTTC.

The chain carries TRBV11-1 and TRBJ2-3; 13 bases are a match to TRBD2. CDR1 is SGHAT, CDR2 FQDESV, per germline (reference sequence). The CDR3 is 15 residues long. The V and J ends lost 5 bases and 7 bases, in that order; junction bases with no gene match: 6. CDR3 loop: CASSGTSGAAHTQYF. The CDR3 DNA is TGTGCCAGCAGCGGGACTAGCGGGGCCGCGCATACGCAGTATTTT.

The V call is TRBV6-6, the J call TRBJ2-2; D is perhaps TRBD1 (6 bases). The CDR3 contains 15 residues. Germline CDR1 and CDR2: MNHNY and SVGAGI (reference sequence). V was pared by 3 bases and J by 5 bases, with 13 bases between. The CDR3: CASSYLVRGTGELFF. In DNA form, the CDR3 reads TGTGCCAGCAGTTATCTTGTCAGGGGAACCGGGGAGCTGTTTTTT.

This clone was seen a few times. V usage is TRBV4-3 and J usage is TRBJ2-1; 8 nucleotides align to TRBD2. CDR3 length: 16 amino acids. V was pared by 0 bases and J by 3 bases, with 4 bases of the junction left unmatched. Germline values: CDR1 LGHNA, CDR2 YSLEER. CDR3 amino acids: CASSQDGSGGYNEQFF. In nucleotides, the CDR3 is TGCGCCAGCAGCCAAGATGGCAGCGGGGGCTACAATGAGCAGTTCTTC.

V gene TRBV7-2 combines with J gene TRBJ1-1; D is uncertain. V was pared by 5 bases and J by 3 bases, with 4 bases between. This CDR3 has 11 amino acids. Per germline, CDR1 SGHTA and CDR2 FQGNSA. In DNA, the CDR3 is TGTGCCAGCAGCGACTACACTGAAGCTTTCTTT. Protein product: CASSDYTEAFF.

The V and J genes are TRBV6-1 and TRBJ2-7; 8 nucleotides line up with TRBD2. Germline CDR1 is MNHNS and CDR2 is SASEGT. The CDR3 contains 14 residues. J gave up 4 bases and V 3 bases, and 5 bases lay outside the gene matches. Here the CDR3 DNA reads TGTGCCAGCAGTGACGCGGGAGGAGATTACGAGCAGTACTTC. The encoded protein is CASSDAGGDYEQYF.

The CDR3 sequence is CASSLELRGNEQFF. The CDR3 DNA reads as TGCGCCAGCAGCCTGGAACTCCGGGGCAATGAGCAGTTCTTC. The rearrangement joins TRBV4-1 to TRBJ2-1; a possible D gene is TRBD2 (5 bases). This CDR3 region has 14 residues. Trimming removed 4 bases from V and 6 bases from J, with 13 bases in between. In germline, CDR1 is MGHRA, CDR2 YSYEKL.

The chain uses TRBV2 and TRBJ2-2; possibly TRBD1 for D (6 bases). The CDR3 spans 15 residues. Germline loops: CDR1 SNHLY, CDR2 FYNNEI. Trimming removed 9 bases at V and 0 bases at J, with 14 bases between. CDR3 in DNA: TGTGCCAGTAGGCGGGCAGGGGCGAACACCGGGGAGCTGTTTTTT. This codes for CASRRAGANTGELFF.

This clone came up a few times. V gene TRBV2 combines with J gene TRBJ2-5, with a tentative D call TRBD2 (6 bases). Looked up from germline, CDR1 is SNHLY and CDR2 is FYNNEI. This CDR3 has 13 residues. Trimming took off 4 bases at V and 1 base at J, with 7 bases between the two ends. The DNA of the CDR3 is TGTGCCAGCAGTGGGGACTCCCAAGAGACCCAGTACTTC. Translation gives CASSGDSQETQYF.

The chain couples TRBV2 to TRBJ1-1, with D possibly matching TRBD1 (5 bases). CDR3 length: 14 amino acids. Germline CDR1 and CDR2: SNHLY and FYNNEI. V was shortened by 7 bases and J by 1 base, with 13 bases between the two germline ends. CDR3 bases: TGTGCCAGCACCCAGATGCAGGGGAACACTGAAGCTTTCTTT. Protein product: CASTQMQGNTEAFF.

V is TRBV2 and J is TRBJ1-5; tentative D call: TRBD1 (5 bases). Germline V gene lookup returns CDR1 SNHLY and CDR2 FYNNEI. V lost 2 bases to trimming and J lost 1 base, with 12 bases between them. The CDR3 is made up of 16 amino acids. In DNA, the CDR3 is TGTGCCAGCAGTGAAAGGCAGGGAGGGAGCAATCAGCCCCAGCATTTT. It specifies CASSERQGGSNQPQHF.

The chain uses TRBV21-1 and TRBJ2-1; no DNA check was done on the table's D call, TRBD1. TRBV21-1 is tagged as a pseudogene. This CDR3 is built from 11 residues. In DNA form, the CDR3 reads TGTGCCAGCAGCTCTGGCCTTGAGCAGTTCTTC. Its protein is CASSSGLEQFF.

The gene calls are TRBV19 and TRBJ1-1, with D tentatively TRBD1 (6 bases). In germline, CDR1 is LNHDA, CDR2 SQIVND (reference sequence). The CDR3 runs 14 residues. With 3 bases removed from V and 1 base from J, the gap between germline ends came to 9 bases. Here the CDR3 reads CASSIRDTNTEAFF. CDR3 DNA sequence: TGTGCCAGTAGTATCAGGGACACGAACACTGAAGCTTTCTTT.

This clone was picked up one time. The genes are TRBV29-1 and TRBJ2-6, with 10 bases matching TRBD1. Losses at the gene ends were 4 bases for V and 2 bases for J; bases not matched to a gene: 5. The CDR3 runs 16 residues. Germline V gene sequence: CDR1 SQVTM, CDR2 ANQGSEA. CDR3 DNA: TGCAGCGTTGGGTCGACAGGGGGCGCTGGGGCCAACGTCCTGACTTTC. As protein: CSVGSTGGAGANVLTF.

The CDR3 DNA follows: TGTGCCAGCACGTGGACAGGGGGGGACGAGCAGTACTTC. It is translated as CASTWTGGDEQYF. The chain employs TRBV18 and TRBJ2-7, with 10 bases aligning to TRBD1. The CDR3 consists of 13 residues. V shed 8 bases, J shed 5 bases, and the junction held 6 bases outside the gene matches. The germline V gene encodes CDR1 KGHSH and CDR2 LQKENI. Combining the CDR3 with reference TRBV18 and TRBJ2-7 gives the whole variable domain NAGVMQNPRHLVRRRGQEARLRCSPMKGHSHVYWYRQLPEEGLKFMVYLQKENIIDESGMPKERFSAEFPKEGPSILRIQQVVRGDSAAYFCASTWTGGDEQYFGPGTRLTVT.